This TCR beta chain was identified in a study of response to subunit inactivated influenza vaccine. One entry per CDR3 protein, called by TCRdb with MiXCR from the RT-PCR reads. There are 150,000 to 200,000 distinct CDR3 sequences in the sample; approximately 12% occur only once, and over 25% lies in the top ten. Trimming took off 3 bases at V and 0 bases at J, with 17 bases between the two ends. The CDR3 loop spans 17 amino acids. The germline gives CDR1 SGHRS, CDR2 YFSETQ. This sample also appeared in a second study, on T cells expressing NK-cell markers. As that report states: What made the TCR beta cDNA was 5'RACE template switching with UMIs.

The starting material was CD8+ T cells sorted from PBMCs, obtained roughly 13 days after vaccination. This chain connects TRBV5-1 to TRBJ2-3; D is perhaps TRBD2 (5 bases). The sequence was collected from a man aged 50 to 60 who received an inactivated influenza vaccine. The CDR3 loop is CASSSSGILYSTDTQYF. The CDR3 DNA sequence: TGCGCCAGCAGCTCCTCCGGGATTCTCTATAGCACAGATACGCAGTATTTT.